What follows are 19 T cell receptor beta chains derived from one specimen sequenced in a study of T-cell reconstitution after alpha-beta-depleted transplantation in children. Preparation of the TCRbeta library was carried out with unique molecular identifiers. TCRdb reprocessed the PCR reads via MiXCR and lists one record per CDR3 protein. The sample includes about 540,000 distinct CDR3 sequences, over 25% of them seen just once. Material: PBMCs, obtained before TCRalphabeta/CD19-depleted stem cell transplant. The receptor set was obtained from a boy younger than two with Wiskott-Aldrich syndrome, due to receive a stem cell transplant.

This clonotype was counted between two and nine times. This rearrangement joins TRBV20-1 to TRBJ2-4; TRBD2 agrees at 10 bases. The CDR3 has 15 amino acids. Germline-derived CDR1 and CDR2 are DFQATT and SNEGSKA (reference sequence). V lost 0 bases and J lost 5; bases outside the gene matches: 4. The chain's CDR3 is CSARDSGRTQNIQYF. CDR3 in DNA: TGCAGTGCTAGAGATAGCGGGAGGACCCAAAACATTCAGTACTTC.

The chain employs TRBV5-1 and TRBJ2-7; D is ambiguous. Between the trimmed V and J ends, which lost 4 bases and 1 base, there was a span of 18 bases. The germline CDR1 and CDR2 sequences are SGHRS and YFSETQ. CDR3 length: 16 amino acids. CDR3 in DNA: TGCGCCAGCAGCAGAAACCCAGGTGCGGAATCCTACGAGCAGTACTTC. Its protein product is CASSRNPGAESYEQYF.

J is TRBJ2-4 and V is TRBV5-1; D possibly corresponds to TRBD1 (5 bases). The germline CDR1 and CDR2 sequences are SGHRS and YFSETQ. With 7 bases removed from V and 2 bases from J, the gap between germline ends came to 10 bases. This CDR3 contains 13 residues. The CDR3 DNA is TGCGCCAGCGGGGCTGAGTCCAAAAACATTCAGTACTTC. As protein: CASGAESKNIQYF.

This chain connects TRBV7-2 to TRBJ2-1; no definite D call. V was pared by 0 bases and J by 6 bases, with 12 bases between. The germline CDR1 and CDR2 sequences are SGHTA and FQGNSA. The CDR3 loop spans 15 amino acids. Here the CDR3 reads CASSLARLGGNEQFF. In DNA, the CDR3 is TGTGCCAGCAGCTTAGCGCGGCTAGGCGGCAATGAGCAGTTCTTC.

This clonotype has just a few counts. The CDR3 loop reads CSAAGAVSSYEQYF. CDR3 bases: TGCAGTGCTGCCGGGGCGGTTAGCTCCTACGAGCAGTACTTC. The chain has TRBV20-1 and TRBJ2-7, with D perhaps being TRBD1 or TRBD2 (5 bases each). V was trimmed by 5 bases and J by 0 bases, leaving 14 bases between them. The CDR3 is made up of 14 amino acids. Per germline, CDR1 DFQATT and CDR2 SNEGSKA (reference sequence).

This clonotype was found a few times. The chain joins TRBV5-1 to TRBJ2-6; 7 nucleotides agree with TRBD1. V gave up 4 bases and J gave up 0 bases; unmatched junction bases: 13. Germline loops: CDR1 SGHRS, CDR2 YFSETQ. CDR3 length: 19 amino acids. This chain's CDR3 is CASSAAPGGPFSGANVLTF. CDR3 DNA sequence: TGCGCCAGCAGCGCAGCCCCAGGGGGTCCATTCTCTGGGGCCAACGTCCTGACTTTC.

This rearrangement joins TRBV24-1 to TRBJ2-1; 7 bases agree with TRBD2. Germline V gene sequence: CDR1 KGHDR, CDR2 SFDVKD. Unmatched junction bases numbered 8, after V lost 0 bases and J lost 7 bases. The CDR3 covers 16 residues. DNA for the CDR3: TGTGCCACCAGTGATTTGGGACGGGAGGCGGGAAATGAGCAGTTCTTC. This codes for CATSDLGREAGNEQFF.

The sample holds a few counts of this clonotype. The CDR3 DNA sequence: TGTGCCATCAGTGAGTCAGGAGGGGCGCCCAACACCGGGGAGCTGTTTTTT. It specifies CAISESGGAPNTGELFF. The chain has TRBV10-3 and TRBJ2-2; TRBD2 might be the D (6 bases). The V gene's germline CDR1 is ENHRY and CDR2 SYGVKD. The CDR3 consists of 17 residues. V lost 0 bases and J lost 2, with 13 bases in between.

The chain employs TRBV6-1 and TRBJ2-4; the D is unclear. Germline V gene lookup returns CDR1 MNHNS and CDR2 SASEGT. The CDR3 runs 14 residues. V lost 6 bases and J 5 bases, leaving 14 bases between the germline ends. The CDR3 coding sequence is TGTGCCAGCAGACCAGCAGGCCGGGAAAACATTCAGTACTTC. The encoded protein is CASRPAGRENIQYF.

The CDR3 reads CASSLGHYEQYF. The CDR3 DNA follows: TGTGCCAGCAGCTTGGGGCACTACGAGCAGTACTTC. This chain uses TRBV5-5 with TRBJ2-7; no clear D. Trimming took 0 bases from V and 3 from J, leaving 4 bases between them. Germline assignment: CDR1 SGHKS and CDR2 YYEKEE (reference sequence). This CDR3 spans 12 amino acids.

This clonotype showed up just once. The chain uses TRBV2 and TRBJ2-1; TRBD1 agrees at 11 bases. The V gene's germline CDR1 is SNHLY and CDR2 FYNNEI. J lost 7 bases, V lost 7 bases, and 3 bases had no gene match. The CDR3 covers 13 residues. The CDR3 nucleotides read TGTGCCAGCAAAGGGGACAGGGGGAATGAGCAGTTCTTC. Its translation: CASKGDRGNEQFF.

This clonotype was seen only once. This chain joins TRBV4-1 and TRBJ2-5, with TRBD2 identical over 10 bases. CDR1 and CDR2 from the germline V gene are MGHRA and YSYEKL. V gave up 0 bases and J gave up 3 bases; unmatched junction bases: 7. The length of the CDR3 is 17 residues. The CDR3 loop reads CASSQDLSGREKETQYF. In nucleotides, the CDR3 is TGCGCCAGCAGCCAAGACCTGAGCGGGAGGGAAAAAGAGACCCAGTACTTC.

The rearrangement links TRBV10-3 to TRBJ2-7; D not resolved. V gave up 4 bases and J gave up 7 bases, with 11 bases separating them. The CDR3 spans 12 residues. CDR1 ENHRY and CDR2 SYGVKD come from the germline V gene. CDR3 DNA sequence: TGTGCCATCAGTGGGCCCAAAACAGAGCAGTACTTC. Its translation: CAISGPKTEQYF.

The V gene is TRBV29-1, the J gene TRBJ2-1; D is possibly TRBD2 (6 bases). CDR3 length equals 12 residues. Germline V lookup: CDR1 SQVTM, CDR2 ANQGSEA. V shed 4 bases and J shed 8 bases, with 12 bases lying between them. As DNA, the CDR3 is TGCAGCGTTGTTAGCGGAAGGGATGAGCAGTTCTTC. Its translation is CSVVSGRDEQFF.

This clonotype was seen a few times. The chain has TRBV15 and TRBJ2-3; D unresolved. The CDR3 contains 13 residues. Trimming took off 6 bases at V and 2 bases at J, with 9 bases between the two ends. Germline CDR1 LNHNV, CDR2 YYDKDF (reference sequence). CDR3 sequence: CATRRTLTDTQYF. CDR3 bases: TGTGCCACCAGGCGGACGCTCACAGATACGCAGTATTTT.

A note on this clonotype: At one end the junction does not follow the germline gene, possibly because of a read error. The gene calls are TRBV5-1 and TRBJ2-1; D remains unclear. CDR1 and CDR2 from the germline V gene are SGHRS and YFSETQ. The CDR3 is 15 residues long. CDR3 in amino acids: CASSLSGSLNNAQFF. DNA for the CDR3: TGCGCCAGCAGCTTATCTGGGTCTCTCAACAATGCGCAGTTCTTC.

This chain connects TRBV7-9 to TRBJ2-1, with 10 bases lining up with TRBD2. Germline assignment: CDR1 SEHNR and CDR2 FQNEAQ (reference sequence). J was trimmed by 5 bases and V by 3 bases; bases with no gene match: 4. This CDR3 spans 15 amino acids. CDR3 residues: CASSFGGTSDNEQFF. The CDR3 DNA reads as TGTGCCAGCAGCTTCGGCGGGACTAGCGACAATGAGCAGTTCTTC.

The CDR3 loop reads CASSLEVGTGGYEQYF. The CDR3, as DNA: TGCGCCAGCAGCTTGGAGGTGGGGACAGGGGGCTACGAGCAGTACTTC. This chain links TRBV5-1 with TRBJ2-7; 11 bases map to TRBD1. The CDR3 is 16 residues long. The ends lost 0 bases at V and 3 bases at J; junction bases unmatched: 5. Germline values: CDR1 SGHRS, CDR2 YFSETQ.

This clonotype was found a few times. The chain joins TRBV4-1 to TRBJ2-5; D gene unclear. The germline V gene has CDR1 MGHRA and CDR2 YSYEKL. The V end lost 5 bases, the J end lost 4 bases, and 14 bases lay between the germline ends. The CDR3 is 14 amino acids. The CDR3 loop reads CASSGRVGGETQYF. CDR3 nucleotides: TGCGCCAGCAGCGGACGGGTTGGCGGAGAGACCCAGTACTTC.